What follows describes a single TCR beta chain. The antigen this receptor binds is unknown. One base away there is no much larger clone; base qualities are not given. Between the V and J ends, shortened by 6 bases and 8 bases respectively, the junction contains 19 bases. The CDR3 numbers 15 residues from cysteine through phenylalanine. Only the CDR3 DNA is retained, 45 bases long and in frame from the first base. CDR1 and CDR2 are drawn from the germline V gene: MNHNS, SASEGT. TCR CDR3 regions were amplified from genomic DNA by multiplex PCR using the deep immunoSEQ assay. Genomic DNA extracted from each cell subset was distributed evenly over all wells of several immunoSEQ 96-well plates, and each plate served as one replicate. For sorted subsets, around 200 ng genomic DNA, equal to 25,000 to 35,000 T cell genomes, was loaded into each replicate PCR. The purified libraries were quantified using a Qubit 3.0 fluorometer, sized with a Bioanalyzer 2100, and then quantified again using the KAPA Library Quantification kit. A separate single-read 150-cycle Illumina NextSeq 550 flow cell was used to sequence each immunoSEQ 96-well plate. The paper's data handling went like this. Because the immunoSEQ output included only junctional sequences and no quality scores, the filtering could not be the same as the filtering used for full-length reads. To assign V/J genes and CDR3, sequences were annotated using PyIR, a Python wrapper for IgBLAST v1.9, with IMGT germline references. Reads were filtered out if the reads had weak V/J assignments (E-value above 1e-6), no CDR3, stop codons, out-of-frame junctions, or ambiguous translated residues. A V3J clonotype was defined by an identical inferred V gene, J gene, and CDR3 amino acid sequence. To compute the percentage overlap between repertoires, the number of shared unique clonotypes was divided by the size of the smaller repertoire. RTK rarefaction, the Chao1 estimator, and Recon v2.1 estimates of unobserved clonotypes were used to assess repertoire richness. Generation probabilities were computed with OLGA for all TCRbeta clonotypes obtained by the gDNA method from several donors. This is the immuneACCESS table as TCRdb keeps it, with only in-frame sequences that have V and J called. A part of the clones is gone; compared with another copy, unresolved V genes explain less than half, and the rest is unexplained. Clone size and the V and J calls come from that table; the DNA yielded D and trimming. The sample table holds around 1.4 million clones, of which just under 99% were seen once. Under 0.45% of the sample belongs to the ten largest clones.

This record comes from a study of shared clonotypes between healthy human individuals (TCRdb year 2020). For the wider study: A couple of women and a few men aged 18 to 49 years were included in the cohort. Per donor, three plates each were used for CD4 naive and CD4 memory, two for CD8 naive, and one for CD8 memory. To estimate repertoire size and how much clonotype sharing occurs between individuals, the study deeply sequenced the blood TCR repertoires of roughly 5 healthy adults. Different laboratories and diverse techniques were used to prepare libraries and sequence TCR repertoires, to increase sequencing depth and limit assay-specific biases. Per donor, leukapheresis produced somewhere between about 0.94 and 9 billion PBMCs.

The study at large found these results: Larger estimated clonotype richness was generally found for naive subsets than for memory subsets. Pairwise subsampling indicated that sequencing depth was expected to affect the degree of clonotype sharing among donors. Compared with non-shared clonotypes, clonotypes shared by all four sorted-subset donors had higher generation probabilities. Across a handful of donors, approximately 5% of naive CD4, approximately 4% of naive CD8, 2.3% of memory CD4, and 0.4% of memory CD8 clonotypes were shared. Rarefaction of sorted-subset datasets indicated incomplete sequencing despite the large sequencing depth. Only blood was sampled, and tissue TCR repertoires likely differ from those in blood. Because the study included a small number of donors, the genetic and exposure-history diversity represented was limited.

The donors were healthy, HIV-negative adults with no recently reported acute infections or vaccinations. Only Caucasian adults living in Nashville, Tennessee, USA were represented among the donors. CD4+ T cells were enriched by magnetic negative selection, after which naive cells were positively selected on CD45RA and the negative fraction was taken as the memory subset. Blood was collected by leukapheresis, and PBMCs were isolated by Ficoll-Histopaque density gradient centrifugation and then cryopreserved in liquid nitrogen vapor phase. Analytical flow cytometry was used to check the purity and quantity of every magnetically sorted T cell population. From each sorted fraction, genomic DNA was isolated and quantified by UV absorbance on a Nanodrop 2000c.

The receptor was isolated from a man under 40 in good health. The sequenced sample was naive CD4+ T cells sorted from blood. The cell subset or site label on this specimen signifies: CD45RA+ positively selected. The rearranged segments are TRBV6-1 and TRBJ1-4; a tentative D call is TRBD1 (6 bases match). DNA sequence: TGTGCCAGCAGGGCACAGGGCATGTCCGAGGAAAAACTGTTTTTT. Its translation reads: CASRAQGMSEEKLFF.